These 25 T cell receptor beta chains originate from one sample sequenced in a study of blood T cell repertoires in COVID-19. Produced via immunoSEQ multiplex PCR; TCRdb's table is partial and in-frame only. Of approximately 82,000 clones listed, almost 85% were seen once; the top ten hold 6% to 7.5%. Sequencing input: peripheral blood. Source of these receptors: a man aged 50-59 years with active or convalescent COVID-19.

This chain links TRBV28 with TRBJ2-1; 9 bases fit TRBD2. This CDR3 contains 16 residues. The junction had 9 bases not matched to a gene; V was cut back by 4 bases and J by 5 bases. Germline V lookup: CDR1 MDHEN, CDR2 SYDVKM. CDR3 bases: TGTGCCAGCAGTTCCGCGGGGGGGCCAGGGGACAATGAGCAGTTCTTC. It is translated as CASSSAGGPGDNEQFF.

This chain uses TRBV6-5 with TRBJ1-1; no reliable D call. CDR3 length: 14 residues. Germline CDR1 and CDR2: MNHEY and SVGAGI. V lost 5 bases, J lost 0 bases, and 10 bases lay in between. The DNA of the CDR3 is TGTGCCAGCAGTAGAGGTTCAGTGAACACTGAAGCTTTCTTT. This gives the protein CASSRGSVNTEAFF.

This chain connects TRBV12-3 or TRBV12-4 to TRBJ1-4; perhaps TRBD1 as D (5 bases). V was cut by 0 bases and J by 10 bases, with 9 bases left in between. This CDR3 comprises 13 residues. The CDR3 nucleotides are TGTGCCAGCAGTTTAGCACAGGCGATAAAACTGTTTTTT. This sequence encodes CASSLAQAIKLFF.

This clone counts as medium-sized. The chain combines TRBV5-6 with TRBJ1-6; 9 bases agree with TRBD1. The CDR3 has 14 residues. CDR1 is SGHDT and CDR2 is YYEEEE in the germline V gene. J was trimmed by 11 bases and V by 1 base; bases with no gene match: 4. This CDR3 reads CASSLKDRGTPLHF. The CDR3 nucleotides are TGTGCCAGCAGCTTGAAGGACAGGGGCACACCCCTCCACTTT.

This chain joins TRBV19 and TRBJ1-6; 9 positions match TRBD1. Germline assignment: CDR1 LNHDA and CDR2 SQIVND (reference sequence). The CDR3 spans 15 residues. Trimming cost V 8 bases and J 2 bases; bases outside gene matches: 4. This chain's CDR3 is CASSTGGAYNSPLHF. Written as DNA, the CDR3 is TGTGCCAGTTCGACAGGGGGAGCCTATAATTCACCCCTCCACTTT.

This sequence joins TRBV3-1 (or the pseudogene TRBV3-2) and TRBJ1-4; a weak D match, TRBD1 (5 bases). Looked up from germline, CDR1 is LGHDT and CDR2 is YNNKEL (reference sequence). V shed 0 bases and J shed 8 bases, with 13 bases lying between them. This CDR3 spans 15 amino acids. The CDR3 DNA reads TGTGCCAGCAGCCAAGATCGCAGGGCAAGCGAAAAACTGTTTTTT. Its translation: CASSQDRRASEKLFF.

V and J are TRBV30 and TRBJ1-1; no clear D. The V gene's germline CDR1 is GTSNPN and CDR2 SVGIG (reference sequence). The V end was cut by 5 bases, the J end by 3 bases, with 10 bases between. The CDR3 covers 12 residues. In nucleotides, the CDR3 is TGTGCCTGGGCGGAGTGGGACACTGAAGCTTTCTTT. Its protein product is CAWAEWDTEAFF.

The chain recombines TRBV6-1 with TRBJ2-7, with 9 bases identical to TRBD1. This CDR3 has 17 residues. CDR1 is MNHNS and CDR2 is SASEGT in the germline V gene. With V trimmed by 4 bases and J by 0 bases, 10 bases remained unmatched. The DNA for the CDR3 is TGTGCCAGCAGTGTCGCGGTGAGGACAGGGGCCTCCTACGAGCAGTACGTC. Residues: CASSVAVRTGASYEQYV.

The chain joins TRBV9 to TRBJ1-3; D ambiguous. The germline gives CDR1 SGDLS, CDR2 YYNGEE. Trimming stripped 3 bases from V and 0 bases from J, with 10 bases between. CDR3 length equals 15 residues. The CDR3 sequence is CASSGTRDSGNTIYF. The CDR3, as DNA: TGTGCCAGCAGCGGTACTAGGGACTCTGGAAACACCATATATTTT.

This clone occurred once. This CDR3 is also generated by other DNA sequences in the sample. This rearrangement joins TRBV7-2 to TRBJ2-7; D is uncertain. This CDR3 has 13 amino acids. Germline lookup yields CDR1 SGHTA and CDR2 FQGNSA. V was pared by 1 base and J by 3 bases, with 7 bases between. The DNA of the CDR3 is TGTGCCAGCAGCTTAGGGCCGCTCTACGAGCAGTACTTC. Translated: CASSLGPLYEQYF.

CDR3 amino acids: CASRQGAGGELFF. The CDR3 DNA is TGTGCCAGCAGACAGGGGGCAGGCGGGGAGCTGTTTTTT. The chain combines TRBV11-2 with TRBJ2-2; 9 bases map to TRBD1. The CDR3 extends over 13 amino acids. Looked up from germline, CDR1 is SGHAT and CDR2 is FQNNGV. J lost 7 bases, V lost 6 bases, and 3 bases had no gene match. The full variable domain, completed using reference TRBV11-2 and TRBJ2-2, is EAGVAQSPRYKIIEKRQSVAFWCNPISGHATLYWYQQILGQGPKLLIQFQNNGVVDDSQLPKDRFSAERLKGVDSTLKIQPAKLEDSAVYLCASRQGAGGELFFGEGSRLTVL.

This CDR3 is CASSLGEGTPLHF. CDR3 coding DNA: TGTGCCAGCAGCTTAGGGGAGGGAACACCCCTCCACTTT. The V call is TRBV11-2, the J call TRBJ1-6, with D unresolved. CDR1 SGHAT and CDR2 FQNNGV come from the germline V gene. This CDR3 comprises 13 residues. Trimming pared 1 base from V and 11 bases from J, leaving 9 bases between.

Written as DNA, the CDR3 is TGTGCCAGCAGCCCGCGAGGACAGGGCTATGGCTACACCTTC. This translates into CASSPRGQGYGYTF. The rearrangement joins TRBV7-2 to TRBJ1-2, with 8 positions matching TRBD1. The CDR3 runs to 14 residues. The V gene end was trimmed by 5 bases and the J gene end by 4 bases; junction bases not matched to a gene: 6. CDR1 SGHTA and CDR2 FQGNSA come from the germline V gene. The full variable domain, with the rest looked up from reference TRBV7-2 and TRBJ1-2, is GAGVSQSPSNKVTEKGKDVELRCDPISGHTALYWYRQSLGQGLEFLIYFQGNSAPDKSGLPSDRFSAERTGGSVSTLTIQRTQQEDSAVYLCASSPRGQGYGYTFGSGTRLTVV.

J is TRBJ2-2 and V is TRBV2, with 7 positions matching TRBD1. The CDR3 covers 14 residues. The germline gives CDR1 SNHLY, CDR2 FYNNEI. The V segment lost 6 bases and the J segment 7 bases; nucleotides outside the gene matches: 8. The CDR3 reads CASRATGAIGELFF. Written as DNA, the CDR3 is TGTGCCAGCAGAGCAACAGGGGCAATCGGGGAGCTGTTTTTT.

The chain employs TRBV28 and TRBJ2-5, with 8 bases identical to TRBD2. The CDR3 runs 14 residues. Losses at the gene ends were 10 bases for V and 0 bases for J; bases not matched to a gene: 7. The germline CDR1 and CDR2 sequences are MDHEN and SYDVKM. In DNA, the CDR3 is TGTGCCACCCGGGAGGGTGGGTACCAAGAGACCCAGTACTTC. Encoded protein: CATREGGYQETQYF.

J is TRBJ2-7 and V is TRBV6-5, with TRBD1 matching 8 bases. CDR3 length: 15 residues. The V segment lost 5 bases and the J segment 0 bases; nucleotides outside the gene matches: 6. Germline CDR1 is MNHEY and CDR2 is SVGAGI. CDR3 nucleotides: TGTGCCAGCAGTCCGGACAGGGCGAGCTCCTACGAGCAGTACGTC. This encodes CASSPDRASSYEQYV.

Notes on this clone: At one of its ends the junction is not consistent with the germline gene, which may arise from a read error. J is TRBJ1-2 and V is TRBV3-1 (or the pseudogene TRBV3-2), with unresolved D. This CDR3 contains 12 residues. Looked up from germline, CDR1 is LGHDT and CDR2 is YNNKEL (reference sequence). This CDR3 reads CASSQAGREDNF. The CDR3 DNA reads TGTGCCAGCAGCCAAGCTGGGAGAGAGGATAACTTC.

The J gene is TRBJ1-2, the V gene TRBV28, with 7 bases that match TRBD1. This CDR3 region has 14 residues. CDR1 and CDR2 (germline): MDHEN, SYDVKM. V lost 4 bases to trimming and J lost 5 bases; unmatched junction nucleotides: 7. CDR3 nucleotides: TGTGCCAGCAGTTCCGGGACAGTCCCGTATGGCTACACCTTC. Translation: CASSSGTVPYGYTF.

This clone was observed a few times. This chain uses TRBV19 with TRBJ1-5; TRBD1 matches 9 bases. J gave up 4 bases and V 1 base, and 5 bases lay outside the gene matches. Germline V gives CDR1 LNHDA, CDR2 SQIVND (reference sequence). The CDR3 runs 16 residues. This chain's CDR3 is CASSIGTGDWNQPQHF. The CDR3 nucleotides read TGTGCCAGTAGTATAGGGACAGGGGATTGGAATCAGCCCCAGCATTTT.

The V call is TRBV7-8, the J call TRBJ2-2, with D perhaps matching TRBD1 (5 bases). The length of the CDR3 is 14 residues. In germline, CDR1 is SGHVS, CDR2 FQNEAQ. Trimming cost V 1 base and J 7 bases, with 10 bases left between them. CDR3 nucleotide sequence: TGTGCCAGCAGCTTAGTAGGGGTGGGCGGGGAGCTGTTTTTT. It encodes CASSLVGVGGELFF.

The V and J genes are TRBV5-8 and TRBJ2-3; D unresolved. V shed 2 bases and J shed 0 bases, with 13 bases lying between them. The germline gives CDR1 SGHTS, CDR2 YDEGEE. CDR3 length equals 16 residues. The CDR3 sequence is CASSFRRLSSTDTQYF. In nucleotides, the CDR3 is TGTGCCAGCAGCTTCCGGAGACTTTCTAGCACAGATACGCAGTATTTT.

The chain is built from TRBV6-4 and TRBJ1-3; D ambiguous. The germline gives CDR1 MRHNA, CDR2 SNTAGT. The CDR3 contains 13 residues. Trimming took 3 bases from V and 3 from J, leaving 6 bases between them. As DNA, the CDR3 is TGTGCCAGCAGTGAATCATTTGGAAACACCATATATTTT. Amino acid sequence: CASSESFGNTIYF.

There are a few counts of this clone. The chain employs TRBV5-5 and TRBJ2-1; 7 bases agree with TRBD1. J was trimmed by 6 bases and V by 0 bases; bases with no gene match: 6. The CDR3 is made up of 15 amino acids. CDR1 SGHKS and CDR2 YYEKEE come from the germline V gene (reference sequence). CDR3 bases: TGTGCCAGCAGCTTGGCCGAGGGGGCGCGCAATGAGCAGTTCTTC. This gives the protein CASSLAEGARNEQFF.

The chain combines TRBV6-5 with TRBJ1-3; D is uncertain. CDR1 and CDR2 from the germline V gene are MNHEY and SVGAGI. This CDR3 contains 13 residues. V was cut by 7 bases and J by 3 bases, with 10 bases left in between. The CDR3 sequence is CASTVGFGNTIYF. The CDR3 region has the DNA TGTGCCAGCACGGTCGGTTTTGGAAACACCATATATTTT.

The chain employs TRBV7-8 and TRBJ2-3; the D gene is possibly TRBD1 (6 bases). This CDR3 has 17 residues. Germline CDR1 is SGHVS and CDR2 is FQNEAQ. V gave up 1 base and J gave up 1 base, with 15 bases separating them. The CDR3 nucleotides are TGTGCCAGCAGCTTAGGGCAGGGGTTAAGTGGCACAGATACGCAGTATTTT. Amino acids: CASSLGQGLSGTDTQYF.